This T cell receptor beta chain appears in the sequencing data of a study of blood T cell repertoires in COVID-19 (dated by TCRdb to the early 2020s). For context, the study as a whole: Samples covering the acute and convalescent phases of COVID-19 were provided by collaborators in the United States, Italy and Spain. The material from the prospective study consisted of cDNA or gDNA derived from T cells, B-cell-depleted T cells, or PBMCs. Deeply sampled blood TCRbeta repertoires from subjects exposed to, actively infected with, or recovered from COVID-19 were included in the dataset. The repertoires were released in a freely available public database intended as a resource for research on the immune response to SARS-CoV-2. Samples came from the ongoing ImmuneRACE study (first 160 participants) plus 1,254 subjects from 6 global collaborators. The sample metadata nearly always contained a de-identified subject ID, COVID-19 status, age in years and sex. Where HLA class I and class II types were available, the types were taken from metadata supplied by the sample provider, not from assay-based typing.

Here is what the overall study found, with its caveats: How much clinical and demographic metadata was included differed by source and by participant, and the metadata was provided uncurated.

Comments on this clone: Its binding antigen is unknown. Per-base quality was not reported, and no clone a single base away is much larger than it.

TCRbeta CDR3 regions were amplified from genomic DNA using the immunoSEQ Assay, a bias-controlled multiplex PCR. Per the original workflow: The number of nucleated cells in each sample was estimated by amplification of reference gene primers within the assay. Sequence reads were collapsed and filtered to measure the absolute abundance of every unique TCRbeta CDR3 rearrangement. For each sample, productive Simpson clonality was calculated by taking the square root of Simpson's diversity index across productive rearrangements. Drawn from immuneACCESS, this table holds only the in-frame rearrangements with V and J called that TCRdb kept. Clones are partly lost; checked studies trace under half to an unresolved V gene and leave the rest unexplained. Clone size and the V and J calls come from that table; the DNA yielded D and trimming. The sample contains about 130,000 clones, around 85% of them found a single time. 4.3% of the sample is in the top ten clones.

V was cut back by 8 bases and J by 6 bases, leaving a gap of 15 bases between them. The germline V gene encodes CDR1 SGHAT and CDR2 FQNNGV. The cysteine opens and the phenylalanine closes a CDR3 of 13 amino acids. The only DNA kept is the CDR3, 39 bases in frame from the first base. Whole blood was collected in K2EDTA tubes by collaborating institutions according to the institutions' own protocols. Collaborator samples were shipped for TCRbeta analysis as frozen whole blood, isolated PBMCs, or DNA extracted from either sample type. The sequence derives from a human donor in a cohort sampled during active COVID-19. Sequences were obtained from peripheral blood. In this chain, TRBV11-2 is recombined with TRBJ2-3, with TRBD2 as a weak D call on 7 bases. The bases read TGTGCCAGCCTAGGGGGGGGGCTGGATACGCAGTATTTT. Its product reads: CASLGGGLDTQYF.